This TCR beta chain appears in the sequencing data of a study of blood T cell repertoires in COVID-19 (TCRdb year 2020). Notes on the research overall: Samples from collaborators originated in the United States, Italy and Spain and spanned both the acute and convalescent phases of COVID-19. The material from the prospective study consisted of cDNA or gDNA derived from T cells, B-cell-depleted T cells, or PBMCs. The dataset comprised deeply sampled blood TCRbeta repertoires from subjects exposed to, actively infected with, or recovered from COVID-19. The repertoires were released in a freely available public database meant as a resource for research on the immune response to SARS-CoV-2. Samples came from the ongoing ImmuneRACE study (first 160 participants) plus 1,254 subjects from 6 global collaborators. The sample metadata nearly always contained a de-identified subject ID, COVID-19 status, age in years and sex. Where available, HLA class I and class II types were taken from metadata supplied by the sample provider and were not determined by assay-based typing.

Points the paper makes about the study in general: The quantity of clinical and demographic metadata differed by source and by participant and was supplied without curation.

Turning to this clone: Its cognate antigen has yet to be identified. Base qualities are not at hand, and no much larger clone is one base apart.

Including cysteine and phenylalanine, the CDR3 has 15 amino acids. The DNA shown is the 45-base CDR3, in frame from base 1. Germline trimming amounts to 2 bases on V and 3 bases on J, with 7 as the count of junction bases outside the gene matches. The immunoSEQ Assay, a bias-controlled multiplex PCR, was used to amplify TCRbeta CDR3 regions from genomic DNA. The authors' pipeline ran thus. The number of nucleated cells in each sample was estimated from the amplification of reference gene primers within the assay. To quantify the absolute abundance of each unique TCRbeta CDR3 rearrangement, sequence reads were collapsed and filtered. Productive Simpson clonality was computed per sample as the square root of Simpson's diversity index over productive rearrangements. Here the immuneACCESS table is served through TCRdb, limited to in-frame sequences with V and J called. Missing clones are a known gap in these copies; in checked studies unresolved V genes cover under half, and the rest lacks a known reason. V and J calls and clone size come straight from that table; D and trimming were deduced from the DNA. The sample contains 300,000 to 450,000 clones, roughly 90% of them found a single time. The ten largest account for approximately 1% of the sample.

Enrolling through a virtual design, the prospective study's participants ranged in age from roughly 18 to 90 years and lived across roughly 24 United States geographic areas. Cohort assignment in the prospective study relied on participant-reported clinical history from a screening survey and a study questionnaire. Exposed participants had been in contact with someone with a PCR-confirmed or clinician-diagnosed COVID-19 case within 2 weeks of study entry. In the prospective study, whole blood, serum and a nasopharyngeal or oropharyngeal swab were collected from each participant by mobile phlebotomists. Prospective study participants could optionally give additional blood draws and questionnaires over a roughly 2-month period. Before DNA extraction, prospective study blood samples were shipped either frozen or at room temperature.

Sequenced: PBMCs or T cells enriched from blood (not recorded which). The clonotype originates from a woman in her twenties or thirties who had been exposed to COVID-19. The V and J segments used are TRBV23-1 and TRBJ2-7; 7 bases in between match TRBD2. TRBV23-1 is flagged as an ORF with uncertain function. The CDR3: CASSQAGVDYYEQYF. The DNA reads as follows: TGCGCCAGCAGTCAAGCGGGAGTTGATTACTACGAGCAGTACTTC.